Listed below are T cell receptor beta chains from one sample, sequenced in a study of blood T cell repertoires in COVID-19. Produced via immunoSEQ multiplex PCR; TCRdb's table is partial and in-frame only. The sample contains 55,000 to 70,000 clones, over 75% of which appear only once. The sample comprised peripheral blood. Receptors were obtained from an elderly woman with acute or convalescent COVID-19. CDR3s include the opening cysteine and the closing phenylalanine or tryptophan. D genes are given only for firm matches. Expanded clones get a size class; other rows say once, few or many, or leave the size out.

DNA: TGTGCCAGCAGCGTAGCGGGGGAAAGCTCAGGCTACACCTTC
CDR3: CASSVAGESSGYTF
V: TRBV9
D: -
size: -
J: TRBJ1-2

DNA: TGCGCCAGCAGCCAAGAATCGGGGATAGAGGGAGCTTTCTTT
CDR3: CASSQESGIEGAFF
V: TRBV4-1
D: -
size: few
J: TRBJ1-1

DNA: TGTGCCAGCAGTCCCGAGACACCCGGCTACACCTTC
CDR3: CASSPETPGYTF
V: TRBV6-6
D: -
size: -
J: TRBJ1-2

DNA: TGCGCCAGCAGATCTTCGGGGAGCACCGGGGAGCTGTTTTTT
CDR3: CASRSSGSTGELFF
V: TRBV5-1
D: -
size: few
J: TRBJ2-2

DNA: TGTGCCTGGATCGGACAGGGTTACACTGAAGCTTTCTTT
CDR3: CAWIGQGYTEAFF
V: TRBV30
D: TRBD1
size: -
J: TRBJ1-1

DNA: TGTGCCAGCAGCCAAAGTAGAGGCTCTGAAGCTTTCTTT
CDR3: CASSQSRGSEAFF
V: TRBV7-2
D: -
size: few
J: TRBJ1-1

DNA: TGTGCCAGCAGCTTATGGACAGGGGAAACCATATATTTT
CDR3: CASSLWTGETIYF
V: TRBV5-4
D: TRBD1
size: -
J: TRBJ1-3

DNA: TGCGCCAGCAGCTTGGGACAGGGGGCTAATTCACCCCTCCACTTT
CDR3: CASSLGQGANSPLHF
V: TRBV5-1
D: TRBD1
size: -
J: TRBJ1-6

DNA: TGTGCCAGCAGTTTAAACGGGGTGGGCACCGGGGAGCTGTTTTTT
CDR3: CASSLNGVGTGELFF
V: TRBV27
D: -
size: -
J: TRBJ2-2

DNA: TGCGCCAGCAGCCAACCTTGGACTAGCGGGGGGCTGTTCTTC
CDR3: CASSQPWTSGGLFF
V: TRBV4-1
D: TRBD2
size: -
J: TRBJ2-1

DNA: TGTGCCAGCAGTTACAGGTTGCGGGGGGTAACCTCCTACGAGCAGTACTTC
CDR3: CASSYRLRGVTSYEQYF
V: TRBV6-8
D: TRBD2
size: -
J: TRBJ2-7

DNA: TGTGCCAGCAGCCCCCGAGACAAGTCCTACAATGAGCAGTTCTTC
CDR3: CASSPRDKSYNEQFF
V: TRBV9
D: -
size: once
J: TRBJ2-1

DNA: TGTGCCAGCTCATCCAGTTCTAGCGGGAGTGCCGGGGAGCTGTTTTTT
CDR3: CASSSSSSGSAGELFF
V: TRBV18
D: TRBD2
size: -
J: TRBJ2-2

DNA: TGTGCCAGCAGTTGGAGCGGAATCCCCTACGAGCAGTACTTC
CDR3: CASSWSGIPYEQYF
V: TRBV28
D: -
size: -
J: TRBJ2-7

DNA: TGTGCCACCAGTGATTTGGGGGCGGGAGGTGTACGCGAGCAGTACTTC
CDR3: CATSDLGAGGVREQYF
V: TRBV24-1
D: TRBD2
size: few
J: TRBJ2-7

DNA: TGTGCCAGCAGCGTAGTGGCAGGGGGTTCGGAAGCTTTCTTT
CDR3: CASSVVAGGSEAFF
V: TRBV9
D: TRBD1
size: once
J: TRBJ1-1

DNA: TGTGCCTGGAGTGTACTAGCGCAGGGGAATGAGCAGTTCTTC
CDR3: CAWSVLAQGNEQFF
V: TRBV30
D: -
size: -
J: TRBJ2-1

DNA: TGCGCCAGCAGTGAGTCCTACTCCCCTTACAATGAGCAGTTCTTC
CDR3: CASSESYSPYNEQFF
V: TRBV10-2
D: -
size: -
J: TRBJ2-1

DNA: TGCGCCAGCAGTGCCAGCGGGACTAGCGGCATTGAGCAGTTCTTC
CDR3: CASSASGTSGIEQFF
V: TRBV10-1
D: TRBD2
size: -
J: TRBJ2-1

DNA: TGCGCCAGCAGCTTGGCAGGGGACACTGAAGCTTTCTTT
CDR3: CASSLAGDTEAFF
V: TRBV5-1
D: -
size: -
J: TRBJ1-1

DNA: TGCGCCAGCAGTGAGTCGAGGCCGCCATACGAGCAGTACTTC
CDR3: CASSESRPPYEQYF
V: TRBV10-1
D: -
size: -
J: TRBJ2-7

DNA: TGTGCCAGCAGCCAAGGCACCCGGGGGTCACCCCTCCACTTT
CDR3: CASSQGTRGSPLHF
V: TRBV7-3
D: -
size: -
J: TRBJ1-6

DNA: TGTGCCAGCAGCCAAACGGTAGACAGGTTTATGGATGGCTACACCTTC
CDR3: CASSQTVDRFMDGYTF
V: TRBV3-1/TRBV3-2
D: -
size: -
J: TRBJ1-2

DNA: TGCGCCAACCTTACGACTAGCGGGAGCAGGAACACCGGGGAGCTGTTTTTT
CDR3: CANLTTSGSRNTGELFF
V: TRBV10-1
D: TRBD2
size: -
J: TRBJ2-2

DNA: TGTGCCAGCAGCCGTAGGGGAGGCGAGACCCAGTACTTC
CDR3: CASSRRGGETQYF
V: TRBV3-1/TRBV3-2
D: -
size: -
J: TRBJ2-5

DNA: TGCGCCAGCAGCCGCGGGAGGGGGTACAATGAGCAGTTCTTC
CDR3: CASSRGRGYNEQFF
V: TRBV5-1
D: TRBD2
size: few
J: TRBJ2-1

DNA: TGCAGCGTCGGGGACAGAGGGTACACTGAAGCTTTCTTT
CDR3: CSVGDRGYTEAFF
V: TRBV29-1
D: TRBD1
size: -
J: TRBJ1-1

DNA: TGTGCCAGTAGTATTGACAGGGAATATGGCTACACCTTC
CDR3: CASSIDREYGYTF
V: TRBV19
D: TRBD1
size: -
J: TRBJ1-2

DNA: TGTGCCAGCAATACTAGCGGGAGGTACTTC
CDR3: CASNTSGRYF
V: TRBV2
D: TRBD2
size: -
J: TRBJ2-5

DNA: TGTGCCAGCAGCCCACACATGAACACTGAAGCTTTCTTT
CDR3: CASSPHMNTEAFF
V: TRBV5-5
D: -
size: -
J: TRBJ1-1

DNA: TGTGCCATCACCCGACTCCCTAGCTCCTACAATGAGCAGTTCTTC
CDR3: CAITRLPSSYNEQFF
V: TRBV10-3
D: -
size: -
J: TRBJ2-1

DNA: TGTGCCAGCAGCGACCCCGGGTGGGGGGGGAACACCATATATTTT
CDR3: CASSDPGWGGNTIYF
V: TRBV28
D: -
size: -
J: TRBJ1-3

DNA: TGTGCCAGCAGCGCCGCGACACTCTCTGGAAACACCATATATTTT
CDR3: CASSAATLSGNTIYF
V: TRBV7-2
D: -
size: -
J: TRBJ1-3

DNA: TGTGCCAGCAGCTTAGCGGGAGCTAACACCGGGGAGCTGTTTTTT
CDR3: CASSLAGANTGELFF
V: TRBV11-3
D: -
size: -
J: TRBJ2-2

DNA: TGTGCCAGCTCACCTAGGACAGGGGGCGGATCTGGGGCCAACGTCCTGACTTTC
CDR3: CASSPRTGGGSGANVLTF
V: TRBV18
D: TRBD1
size: -
J: TRBJ2-6

DNA: TGTGCCAGCAGCCAAGCAACAGGGTGGTGGCGGTTCTTC
CDR3: CASSQATGWWRFF
V: TRBV14
D: -
size: -
J: TRBJ2-1

DNA: TGTGCCAGCAGCCTCCCCTCGCGCTTTAATGAAAAACTGTTTTTT
CDR3: CASSLPSRFNEKLFF
V: TRBV3-1/TRBV3-2
D: -
size: -
J: TRBJ1-4

DNA: TGTGCCAGCAGCCAAGTTGTAGGGGCGAACACCAGGGAGCTGTTTTTT
CDR3: CASSQVVGANTRELFF
V: TRBV14
D: -
size: -
J: TRBJ2-2

DNA: TGTGCCTGGAGTAGACAGGGGAACACTGAAGCTTTCTTT
CDR3: CAWSRQGNTEAFF
V: TRBV30
D: TRBD1
size: -
J: TRBJ1-1

DNA: TGTGCCAGCAGTTTATCCGGGACAGAGTACTTC
CDR3: CASSLSGTEYF
V: TRBV6-5
D: TRBD1
size: -
J: TRBJ2-7